This TCR beta chain was sequenced for a study of cytomegalovirus exposure and HLA in healthy donors. Study background: Of the donors genotyped, about 390 in all, about 80% fell in the Caucasian-associated ancestry cluster.

PCR used 60 Vbeta primers and 13 Jbeta primers. Profiling relied on immunoSEQ multiplex PCR, and the TCRdb table lists in-frame clones only, not all of them. The sample lists about 120,000 clones, just under 75% seen once, with more than 2% in the top ten. Study-level points and caveats: It was only CMV serostatus that was available as immune exposure information. The likely origin of a cluster of highly shared sequence variants was a sequencing artifact.

The CDR3 extends over 12 amino acids. Trimming cost V 1 base and J 10 bases, with 5 bases left between them. Per the germline V gene, CDR1 is SGHTA and CDR2 is FQGNSA. Note on this clone: Antigen: not known.

Sequenced sample: PBMCs. This receptor was obtained from a human donor in good health. The chain links TRBV7-2 to TRBJ1-6; D gene ambiguous. CDR3 nucleotide sequence: TGTGCCAGCAGCTTAGTTGGCTCACCCCTCCACTTT. It yields the protein CASSLVGSPLHF.